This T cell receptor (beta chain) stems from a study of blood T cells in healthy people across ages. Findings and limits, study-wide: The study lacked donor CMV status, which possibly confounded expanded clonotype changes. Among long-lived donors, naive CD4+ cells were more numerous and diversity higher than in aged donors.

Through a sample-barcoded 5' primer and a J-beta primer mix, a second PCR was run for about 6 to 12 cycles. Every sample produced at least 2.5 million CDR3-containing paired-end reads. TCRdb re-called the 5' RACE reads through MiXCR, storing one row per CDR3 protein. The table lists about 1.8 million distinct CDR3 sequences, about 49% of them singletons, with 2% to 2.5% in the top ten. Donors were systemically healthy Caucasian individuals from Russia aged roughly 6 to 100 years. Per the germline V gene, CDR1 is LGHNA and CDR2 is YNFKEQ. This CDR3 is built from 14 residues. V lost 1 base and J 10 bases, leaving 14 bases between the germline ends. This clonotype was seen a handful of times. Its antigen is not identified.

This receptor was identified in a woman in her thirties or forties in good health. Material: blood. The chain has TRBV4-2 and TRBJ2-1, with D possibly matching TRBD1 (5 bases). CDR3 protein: CASSQAGQIREQFF. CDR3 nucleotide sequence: TGTGCCAGCAGCCAAGCTGGACAAATAAGAGAGCAGTTCTTC.